The source of this TCR beta chain is a study of blood T cell repertoires in COVID-19. Clones were read by immunoSEQ multiplex PCR, and TCRdb kept only the in-frame ones, dropping some. The repertoire holds some 300,000 clones, with 85% to 90% as singletons. CDR1 and CDR2 (germline): SGHRS, YFSETQ. This CDR3 contains 16 residues. The junction had 8 bases not matched to a gene; V was cut back by 0 bases and J by 5 bases. The chain joins TRBV5-1 to TRBJ2-3, with TRBD2 matching over 8 bases. The origin of this receptor is a woman between 50 and 59 years old who had been exposed to COVID-19. The sample consisted of PBMCs or T cells enriched from blood (not recorded which). In DNA, the CDR3 is TGCGCCAGCAGCTTGGGGTCCGGGGGGGTCGGAGATACGCAGTATTTT. Protein product: CASSLGSGGVGDTQYF.